The next 14 T cell receptor beta chains were all read from a single sample in a study of CD8+ T cells in alopecia areata. Described treatment: oral pan-JAK inhibitor, 5-10 mg twice daily. Once RNA had been extracted, it was reverse transcribed into cDNA to act as the sequencing template. Here immunoSEQ multiplex PCR was the method, and the copy in TCRdb shows in-frame clones only, minus some. The sample records fewer than 250,000 clones, 35% to 40% being singletons. Source: CD4+ T cells sorted from blood, taken around week 31, from a patient treated with tofacitinib. Receptors originate from a human donor with alopecia areata.

This clone was recorded only once. The J gene is TRBJ2-7, the V gene TRBV25-1, with D possibly being TRBD1 or TRBD2 (5 bases each). Germline CDR1 reads MGHDK; CDR2 reads SYGVNS. V shed 1 base and J shed 7 bases, with 17 bases lying between them. The CDR3 covers 15 residues. CDR3 sequence (DNA): TGTGCCAGCAGTGAATGGGGGATCGGAACTAGAGAGCAGTACTTC. Translating it yields CASSEWGIGTREQYF.

This clone was found a few times. The chain carries TRBV29-1 and TRBJ1-1; D is ambiguous. Germline V CDR1 and CDR2: SQVTM, ANQGSEA. Trimming cost V 3 bases and J 7 bases, with 6 bases left between them. This CDR3 contains 10 residues. For the CDR3, the DNA is TGCAGCGTTGACGGTGATGAAGCTTTCTTT. This codes for CSVDGDEAFF.

V is TRBV2 and J is TRBJ1-4, with 10 bases lining up with TRBD1. Germline values: CDR1 SNHLY, CDR2 FYNNEI. V shed 5 bases and J 8 bases; nucleotides not matched to a gene: 14. The CDR3 runs 17 residues. CDR3: CASSPGQGSRGGEKLFF. CDR3 sequence (DNA): TGTGCCAGCAGTCCGGGACAGGGGTCCCGGGGAGGCGAAAAACTGTTTTTT.

CDR3 loop: CASSAPGGSYEQYF. The CDR3 nucleotides read TGTGCCAGCAGCGCTCCAGGGGGATCCTACGAGCAGTACTTC. The chain links TRBV9 to TRBJ2-7, with 7 bases that match TRBD1. The CDR3 contains 14 residues. V lost 3 bases and J lost 1; bases outside the gene matches: 4. Per the germline V gene, CDR1 is SGDLS and CDR2 is YYNGEE.

The chain combines TRBV7-9 with TRBJ2-3; D gene uncertain. This CDR3 is 14 amino acids long. The germline CDR1 and CDR2 sequences are SEHNR and FQNEAQ (reference sequence). V lost 3 bases and J lost 1, with 8 bases in between. The CDR3 is CASSLSRGTDTQYF. The CDR3 DNA is TGTGCCAGCAGCTTGAGTAGAGGCACAGATACGCAGTATTTT.

The chain recombines TRBV4-1 with TRBJ2-7; D perhaps matches TRBD2 (6 bases). CDR3 length: 16 amino acids. Per the germline V gene, CDR1 is MGHRA and CDR2 is YSYEKL. The V and J ends lost 0 bases and 3 bases respectively, with 15 bases between them. CDR3 region: CASSQEGGTRYYEQYF. The CDR3 region has the DNA TGCGCCAGCAGCCAAGAGGGCGGGACTCGGTACTACGAGCAGTACTTC.

CDR3 in DNA: TGCGCCAGCAGCTTACAGGGGGCAGTGAACACTGAAGCTTTCTTT. This encodes CASSLQGAVNTEAFF. V and J are TRBV5-1 and TRBJ1-1, with 9 bases lining up with TRBD1. The CDR3 consists of 15 residues. The V gene's germline CDR1 is SGHRS and CDR2 YFSETQ. The V segment lost 2 bases and the J segment 0 bases; nucleotides outside the gene matches: 2.

The chain couples TRBV4-2 to TRBJ1-1; D call uncertain. Trimming pared 4 bases from V and 0 bases from J, leaving 12 bases between. Germline V CDR1 and CDR2: LGHNA, YNFKEQ. The CDR3 sequence is 15 residues long. This CDR3 is CASSLVGSLNTEAFF. CDR3 nucleotide sequence: TGTGCCAGCAGCCTCGTCGGTTCCTTGAACACTGAAGCTTTCTTT.

The chain links TRBV30 to TRBJ1-6, with D unresolved. Trimming took off 5 bases at V and 0 bases at J, with 11 bases between the two ends. CDR3 size: 15 residues. Per germline, CDR1 GTSNPN and CDR2 SVGIG (reference sequence). The CDR3 protein is CAWGHFSSYNSPLHF. The CDR3, as DNA: TGTGCCTGGGGCCATTTTAGCTCCTATAATTCACCCCTCCACTTT.

J is TRBJ1-1 and V is TRBV2, with D possibly TRBD1 on 5 matching bases. Trimming removed 4 bases from V and 9 bases from J, with 15 bases in between. Germline V gives CDR1 SNHLY, CDR2 FYNNEI. The CDR3 totals 13 residues. This CDR3 is CASSGTGTAQAFF. The CDR3 coding sequence is TGTGCCAGCAGTGGGACCGGGACGGCCCAAGCTTTCTTT.

This clone was detected a few times. Within the sample, other DNA sequences also encode this same CDR3. This chain uses TRBV18 with TRBJ1-2; D might be TRBD1 (6 bases). The CDR3 consists of 14 residues. Trimming cost V 0 bases and J 2 bases, with 7 bases left between them. Germline-derived CDR1 and CDR2 are KGHSH and LQKENI. CDR3 amino acids: CASSPPGQNYGYTF. The CDR3, as DNA: TGTGCCAGCTCACCACCCGGACAGAACTATGGCTACACCTTC.

The chain carries TRBV5-6 and TRBJ2-1, with D possibly being TRBD1 (6 bases). Germline V lookup: CDR1 SGHDT, CDR2 YYEEEE. The CDR3 covers 13 residues. Trimming took 4 bases from V and 8 from J, leaving 13 bases between them. In DNA form, the CDR3 reads TGTGCCAGCAGCCCGGGTTCAGGGGATGAGCAGTTCTTC. Translation gives CASSPGSGDEQFF.

This sequence joins TRBV18 and TRBJ1-5, with 7 bases that match TRBD1. The ends lost 4 bases at V and 1 base at J; junction bases unmatched: 1. Germline loops: CDR1 KGHSH, CDR2 LQKENI. The CDR3 is made up of 14 amino acids. For the CDR3, the DNA is TGTGCCAGCTCACGACAGGGAAGCAATCAGCCCCAGCATTTT. Protein: CASSRQGSNQPQHF.

This clone was detected only once. V usage is TRBV4-1 and J usage is TRBJ2-1; D may be TRBD1 (6 bases). V lost 2 bases and J 2 bases, leaving 10 bases between the germline ends. This CDR3 region has 15 residues. Germline CDR1 is MGHRA and CDR2 is YSYEKL. The CDR3 DNA reads TGCGCCAGCAGCCAATCAGGGGCGCCCTACAATGAGCAGTTCTTC. It codes for CASSQSGAPYNEQFF.